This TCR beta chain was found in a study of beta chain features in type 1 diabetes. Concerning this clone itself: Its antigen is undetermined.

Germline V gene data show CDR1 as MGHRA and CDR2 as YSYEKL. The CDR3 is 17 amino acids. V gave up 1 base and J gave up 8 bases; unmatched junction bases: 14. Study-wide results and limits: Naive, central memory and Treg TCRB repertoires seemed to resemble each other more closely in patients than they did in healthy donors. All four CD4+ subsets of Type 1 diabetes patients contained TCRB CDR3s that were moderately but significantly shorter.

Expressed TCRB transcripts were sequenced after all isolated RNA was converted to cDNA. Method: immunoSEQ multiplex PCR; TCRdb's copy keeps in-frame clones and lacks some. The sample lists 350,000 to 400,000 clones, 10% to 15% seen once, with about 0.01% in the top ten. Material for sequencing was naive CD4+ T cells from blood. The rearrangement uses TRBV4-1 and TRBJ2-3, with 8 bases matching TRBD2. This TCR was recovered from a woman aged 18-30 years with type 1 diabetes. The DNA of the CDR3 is TGCGCCAGCAGCCAAGGAGGAAGAGCGGGAGTAGCGGCTACGCAGTATTTT. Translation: CASSQGGRAGVAATQYF.